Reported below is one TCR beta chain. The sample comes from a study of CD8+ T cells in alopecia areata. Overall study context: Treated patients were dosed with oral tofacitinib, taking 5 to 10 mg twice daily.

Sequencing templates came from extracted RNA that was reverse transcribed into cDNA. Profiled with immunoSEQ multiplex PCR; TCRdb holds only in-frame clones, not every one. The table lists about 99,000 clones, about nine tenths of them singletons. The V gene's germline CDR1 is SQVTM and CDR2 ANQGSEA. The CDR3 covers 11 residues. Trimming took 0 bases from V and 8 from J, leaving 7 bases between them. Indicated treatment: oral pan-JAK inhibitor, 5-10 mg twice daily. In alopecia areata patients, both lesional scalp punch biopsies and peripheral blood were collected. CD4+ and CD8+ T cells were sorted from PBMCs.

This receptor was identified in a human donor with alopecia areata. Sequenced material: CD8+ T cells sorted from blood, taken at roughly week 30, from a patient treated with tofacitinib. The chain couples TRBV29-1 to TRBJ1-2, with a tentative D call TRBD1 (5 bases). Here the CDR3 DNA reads TGCAGCGTTGAAGACTCAGGGGGCTACACCTTC. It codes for CSVEDSGGYTF.